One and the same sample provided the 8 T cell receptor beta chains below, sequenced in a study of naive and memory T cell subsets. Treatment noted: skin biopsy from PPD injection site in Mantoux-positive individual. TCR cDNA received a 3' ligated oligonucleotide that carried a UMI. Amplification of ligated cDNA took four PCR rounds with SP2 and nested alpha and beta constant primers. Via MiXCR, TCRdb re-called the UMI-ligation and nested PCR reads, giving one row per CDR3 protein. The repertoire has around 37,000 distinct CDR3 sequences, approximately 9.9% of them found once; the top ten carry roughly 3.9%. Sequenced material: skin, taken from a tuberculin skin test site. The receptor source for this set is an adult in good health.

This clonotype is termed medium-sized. The CDR3 nucleotides read TGTGCCAGCAGCTTAGCGGGGGGGACTAGCGGGCAAGAGACCCAGTACTTC. As protein: CASSLAGGTSGQETQYF. This chain links TRBV7-2 with TRBJ2-5; 12 nucleotides line up with TRBD2. CDR1 is SGHTA and CDR2 is FQGNSA in the germline V gene. This CDR3 comprises 17 residues. V lost 0 bases to trimming and J lost 2 bases; unmatched junction nucleotides: 4.

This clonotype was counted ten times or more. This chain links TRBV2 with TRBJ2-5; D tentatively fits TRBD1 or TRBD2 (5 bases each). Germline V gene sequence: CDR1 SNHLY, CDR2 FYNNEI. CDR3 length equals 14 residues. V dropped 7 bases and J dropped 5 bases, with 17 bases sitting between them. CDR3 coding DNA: TGTGCCAGCAATGTTTGGGGGAGTGTGGAGACCCAGTACTTC. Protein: CASNVWGSVETQYF. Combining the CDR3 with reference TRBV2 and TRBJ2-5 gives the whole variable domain EPEVTQTPSHQVTQMGQEVILRCVPISNHLYFYWYRQILGQKVEFLVSFYNNEISEKSEIFDDQFSVERPDGSNFTLKIRSTKLEDSAMYFCASNVWGSVETQYFGPGTRLLVL.

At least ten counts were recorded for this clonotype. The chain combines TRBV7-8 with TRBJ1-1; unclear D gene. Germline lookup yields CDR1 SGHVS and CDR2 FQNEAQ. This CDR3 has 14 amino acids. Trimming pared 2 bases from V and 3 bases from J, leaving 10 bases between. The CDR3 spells CASSLTELDTEAFF. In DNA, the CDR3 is TGTGCCAGCAGCTTAACAGAGCTCGACACTGAAGCTTTCTTT. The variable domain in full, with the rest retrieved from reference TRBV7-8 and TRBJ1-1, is GAGVSQSPRYKVAKRGQDVALRCDPISGHVSLFWYQQALGQGPEFLTYFQNEAQLDKSGLPSDRFFAERPEGSVSTLKIQRTQQEDSAVYLCASSLTELDTEAFFGQGTRLTVV.

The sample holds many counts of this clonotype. The chain's CDR3 is CSTSDPNTGELFF. The CDR3, as DNA: TGCAGCACTTCTGACCCGAACACCGGGGAGCTGTTTTTT. The chain employs TRBV29-1 and TRBJ2-2; D gene ambiguous. V was cut by 8 bases and J by 0 bases, with 10 bases left in between. This CDR3 comprises 13 residues. Germline V lookup: CDR1 SQVTM, CDR2 ANQGSEA.

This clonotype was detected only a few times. This CDR3 is CASSLLDSNQPQHF. CDR3 bases: TGTGCCAGCAGTTTATTGGACAGCAATCAGCCCCAGCATTTT. This chain connects TRBV28 to TRBJ1-5; unclear D gene. V was clipped by 1 base and J by 1 base, with 5 bases between them. Germline values: CDR1 MDHEN, CDR2 SYDVKM. This CDR3 is built from 14 residues.

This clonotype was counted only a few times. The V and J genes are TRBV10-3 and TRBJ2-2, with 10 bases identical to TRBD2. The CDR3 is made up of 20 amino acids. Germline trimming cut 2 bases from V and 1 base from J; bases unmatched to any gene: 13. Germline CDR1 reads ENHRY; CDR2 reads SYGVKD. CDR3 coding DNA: TGTGCCATCAGTGAGACTGGAGGACTAGCGGCCGGCCGGAACACCGGGGAGCTGTTTTTT. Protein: CAISETGGLAAGRNTGELFF.

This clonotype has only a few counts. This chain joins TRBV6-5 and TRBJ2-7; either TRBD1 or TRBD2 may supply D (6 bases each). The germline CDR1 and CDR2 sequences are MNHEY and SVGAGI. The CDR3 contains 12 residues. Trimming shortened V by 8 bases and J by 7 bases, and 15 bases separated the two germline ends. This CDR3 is CASGSGAREQYF. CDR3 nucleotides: TGTGCCAGCGGGTCGGGGGCTAGGGAGCAGTACTTC.

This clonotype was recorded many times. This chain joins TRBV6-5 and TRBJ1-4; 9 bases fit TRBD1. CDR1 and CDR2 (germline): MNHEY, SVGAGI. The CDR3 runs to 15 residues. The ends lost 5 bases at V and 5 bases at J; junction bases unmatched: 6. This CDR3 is CASSNPGTGNEKLFF. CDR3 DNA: TGTGCCAGCAGTAACCCCGGGACAGGGAATGAAAAACTGTTTTTT.